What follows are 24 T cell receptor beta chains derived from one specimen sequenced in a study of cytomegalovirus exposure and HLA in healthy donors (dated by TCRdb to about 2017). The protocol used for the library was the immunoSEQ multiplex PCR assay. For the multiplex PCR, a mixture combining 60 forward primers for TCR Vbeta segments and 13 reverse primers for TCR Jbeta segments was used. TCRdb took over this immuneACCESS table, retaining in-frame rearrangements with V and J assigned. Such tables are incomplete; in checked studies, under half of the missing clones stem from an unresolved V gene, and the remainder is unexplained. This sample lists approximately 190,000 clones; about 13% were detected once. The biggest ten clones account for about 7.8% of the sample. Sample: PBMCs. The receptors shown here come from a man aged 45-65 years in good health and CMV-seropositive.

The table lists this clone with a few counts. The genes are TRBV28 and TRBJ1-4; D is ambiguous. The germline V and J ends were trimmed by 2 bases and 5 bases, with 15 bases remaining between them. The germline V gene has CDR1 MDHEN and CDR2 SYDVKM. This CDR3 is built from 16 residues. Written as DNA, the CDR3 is TGTGCCAGCAGTTTAGCGGACGGGGTCAGAAATGAAAAACTGTTTTTT. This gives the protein CASSLADGVRNEKLFF.

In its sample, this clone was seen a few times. The CDR3 coding sequence is TGTGCCAGCAGCGCTGACCCCCGGGAGCCCCAGCATTTT. Translating gives CASSADPREPQHF. This chain connects TRBV7-2 to TRBJ1-5; D gene unclear. Germline V gives CDR1 SGHTA, CDR2 FQGNSA. V was pared by 5 bases and J by 8 bases, with 13 bases between. The CDR3 covers 13 residues. The full variable domain, its missing parts supplied by reference TRBV7-2 and TRBJ1-5, is GAGVSQSPSNKVTEKGKDVELRCDPISGHTALYWYRQSLGQGLEFLIYFQGNSAPDKSGLPSDRFSAERTGGSVSTLTIQRTQQEDSAVYLCASSADPREPQHFGDGTRLSIL.

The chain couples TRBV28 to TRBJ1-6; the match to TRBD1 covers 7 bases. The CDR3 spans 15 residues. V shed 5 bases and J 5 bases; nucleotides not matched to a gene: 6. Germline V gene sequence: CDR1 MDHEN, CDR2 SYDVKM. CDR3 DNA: TGTGCCAGCAGTCCCATAGACAGGGATAATTCACCCCTCCACTTT. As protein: CASSPIDRDNSPLHF.

The CDR3 region has the DNA TGTGCCAGCACCATACAGGGAAGGCGCACTGAAGCTTTCTTT. It translates to CASTIQGRRTEAFF. This chain joins TRBV2 and TRBJ1-1, with D possibly being TRBD1 (6 bases). CDR1 is SNHLY, CDR2 FYNNEI, per germline. The CDR3 covers 14 residues. V was pared by 7 bases and J by 4 bases, with 16 bases between.

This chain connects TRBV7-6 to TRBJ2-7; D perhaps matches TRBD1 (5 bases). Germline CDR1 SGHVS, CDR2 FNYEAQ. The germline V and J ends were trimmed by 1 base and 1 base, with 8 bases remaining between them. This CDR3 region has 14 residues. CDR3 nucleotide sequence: TGTGCCAGCAGCTTAGGGGCAGGGTCCTACGAGCAGTACGTC. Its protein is CASSLGAGSYEQYV.

The CDR3 is CASRGTGSLTEAFF. The CDR3 DNA is TGTGCCTCGAGGGGGACAGGGAGTCTCACTGAAGCTTTCTTT. The V gene is TRBV5-6, the J gene TRBJ1-1, with 9 bases matching TRBD1. V dropped 10 bases and J dropped 4; count of bases not matched to a gene: 11. The V gene's germline CDR1 is SGHDT and CDR2 YYEEEE. This CDR3 is 14 amino acids long. The entire variable domain, with the rest obtained from reference TRBV5-6 and TRBJ1-1, is as follows: DAGVTQSPTHLIKTRGQQVTLRCSPKSGHDTVSWYQQALGQGPQFIFQYYEEEERQRGNFPDRFSGHQFPNYSSELNVNALLLGDSALYLCASRGTGSLTEAFFGQGTRLTVV.

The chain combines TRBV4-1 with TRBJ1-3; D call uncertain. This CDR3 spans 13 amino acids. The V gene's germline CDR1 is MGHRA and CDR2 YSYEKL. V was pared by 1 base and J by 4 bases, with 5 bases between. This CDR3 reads CASSQGSGNTIYF. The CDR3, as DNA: TGCGCCAGCAGCCAAGGAAGCGGAAACACCATATATTTT.

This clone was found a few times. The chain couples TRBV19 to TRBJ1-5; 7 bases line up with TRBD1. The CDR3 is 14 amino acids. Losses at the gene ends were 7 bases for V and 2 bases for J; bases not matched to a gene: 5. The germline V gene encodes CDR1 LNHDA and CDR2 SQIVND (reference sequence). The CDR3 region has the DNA TGTGCCAGTAACAGGGGTATACGCAATCAGCCCCAGCATTTT. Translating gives CASNRGIRNQPQHF.

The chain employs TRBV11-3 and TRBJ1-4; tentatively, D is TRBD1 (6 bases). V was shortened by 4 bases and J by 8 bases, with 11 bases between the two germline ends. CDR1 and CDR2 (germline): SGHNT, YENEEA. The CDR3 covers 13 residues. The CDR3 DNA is TGTGCCAGCAGCTATGGACAGTCGGAAAAACTGTTTTTT. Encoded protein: CASSYGQSEKLFF.

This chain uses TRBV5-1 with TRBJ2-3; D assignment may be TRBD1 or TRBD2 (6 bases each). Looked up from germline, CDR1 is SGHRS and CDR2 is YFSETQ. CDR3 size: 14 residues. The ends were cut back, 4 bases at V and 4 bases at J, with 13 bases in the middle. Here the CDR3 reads CASSLGGASDTQYF. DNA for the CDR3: TGCGCCAGCAGCCTGGGGGGCGCATCAGATACGCAGTATTTT.

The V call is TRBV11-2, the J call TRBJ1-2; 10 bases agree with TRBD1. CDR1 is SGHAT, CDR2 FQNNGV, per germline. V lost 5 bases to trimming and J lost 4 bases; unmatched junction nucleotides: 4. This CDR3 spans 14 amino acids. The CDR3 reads CASSTRQGAYGYTF. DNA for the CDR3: TGTGCCAGCAGCACTAGACAGGGGGCCTATGGCTACACCTTC.

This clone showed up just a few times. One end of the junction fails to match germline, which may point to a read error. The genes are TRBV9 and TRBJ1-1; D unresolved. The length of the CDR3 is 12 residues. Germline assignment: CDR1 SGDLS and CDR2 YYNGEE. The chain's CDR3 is CASSVEKVDQVF. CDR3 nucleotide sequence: TGTGCCAGCAGCGTAGAAAAGGTCGACCAGGTGTTT. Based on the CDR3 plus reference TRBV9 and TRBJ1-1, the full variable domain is DSGVTQTPKHLITATGQRVTLRCSPRSGDLSVYWYQQSLDQGLQFLIQYYNGEERAKGNILERFSAQQFPDLHSELNLSSLELGDSALYFCASSVEKVDQVFGQGTRLTVV.

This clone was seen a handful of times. CDR3: CASSTLRGGGSDTQYF. The CDR3 region has the DNA TGTGCCAGCAGTACACTCAGAGGGGGTGGGTCAGATACGCAGTATTTT. V is TRBV11-3 and J is TRBJ2-3, with D maybe TRBD1 (6 bases). The CDR3 sequence is 16 residues long. CDR1 and CDR2 from the germline V gene are SGHNT and YENEEA. V lost 6 bases to trimming and J lost 4 bases, with 20 bases between them.

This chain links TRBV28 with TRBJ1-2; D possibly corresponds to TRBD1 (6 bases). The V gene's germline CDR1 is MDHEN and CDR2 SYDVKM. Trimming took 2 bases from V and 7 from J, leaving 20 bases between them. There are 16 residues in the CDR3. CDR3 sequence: CASSLTGTISSVGYTF. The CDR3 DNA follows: TGTGCCAGCAGTTTAACTGGGACAATTTCGTCGGTTGGCTACACCTTC.

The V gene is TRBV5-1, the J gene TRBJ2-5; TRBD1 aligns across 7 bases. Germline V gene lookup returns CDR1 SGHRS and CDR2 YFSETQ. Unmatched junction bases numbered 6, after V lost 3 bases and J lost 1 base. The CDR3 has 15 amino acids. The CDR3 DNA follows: TGCGCCAGCAGCTCCACGGGACAGATCCAAGAGACCCAGTACTTC. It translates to CASSSTGQIQETQYF.

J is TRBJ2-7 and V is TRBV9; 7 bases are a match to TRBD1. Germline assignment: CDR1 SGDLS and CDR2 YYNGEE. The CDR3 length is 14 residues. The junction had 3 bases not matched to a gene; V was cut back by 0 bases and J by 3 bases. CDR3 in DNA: TGTGCCAGCAGCGTAGGTGCAGGGGGCTACGAGCAGTACTTC. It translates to CASSVGAGGYEQYF. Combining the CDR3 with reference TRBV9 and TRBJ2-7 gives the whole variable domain DSGVTQTPKHLITATGQRVTLRCSPRSGDLSVYWYQQSLDQGLQFLIQYYNGEERAKGNILERFSAQQFPDLHSELNLSSLELGDSALYFCASSVGAGGYEQYFGPGTRLTVT.

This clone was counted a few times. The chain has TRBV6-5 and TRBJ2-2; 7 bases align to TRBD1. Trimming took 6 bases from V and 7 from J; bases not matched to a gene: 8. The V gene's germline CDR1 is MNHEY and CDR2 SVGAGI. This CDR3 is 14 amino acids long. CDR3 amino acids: CASSQQGFIGELFF. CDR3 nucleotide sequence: TGTGCCAGCAGCCAACAGGGGTTCATCGGGGAGCTGTTTTTT.

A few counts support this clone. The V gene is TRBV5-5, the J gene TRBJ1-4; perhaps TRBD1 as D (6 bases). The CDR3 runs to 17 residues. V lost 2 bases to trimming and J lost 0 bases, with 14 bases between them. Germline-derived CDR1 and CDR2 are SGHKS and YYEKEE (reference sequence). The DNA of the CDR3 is TGTGCCAGCAGCTTCACAGGGTTCCCTTCAACTAATGAAAAACTGTTTTTT. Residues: CASSFTGFPSTNEKLFF.

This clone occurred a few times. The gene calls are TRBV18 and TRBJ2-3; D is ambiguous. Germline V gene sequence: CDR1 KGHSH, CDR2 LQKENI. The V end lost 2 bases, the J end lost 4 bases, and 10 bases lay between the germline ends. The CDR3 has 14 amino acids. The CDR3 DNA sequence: TGTGCCAGCTCACCATCGATGGCAGCAGATACGCAGTATTTT. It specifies CASSPSMAADTQYF.

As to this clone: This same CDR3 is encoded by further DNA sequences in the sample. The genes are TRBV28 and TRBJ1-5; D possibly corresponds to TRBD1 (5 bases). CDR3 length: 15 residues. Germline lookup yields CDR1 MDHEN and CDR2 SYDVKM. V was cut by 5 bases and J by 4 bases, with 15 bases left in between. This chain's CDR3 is CASSPPQGGNQPQHF. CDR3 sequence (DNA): TGTGCCAGCAGTCCCCCGCAGGGAGGGAATCAGCCCCAGCATTTT.

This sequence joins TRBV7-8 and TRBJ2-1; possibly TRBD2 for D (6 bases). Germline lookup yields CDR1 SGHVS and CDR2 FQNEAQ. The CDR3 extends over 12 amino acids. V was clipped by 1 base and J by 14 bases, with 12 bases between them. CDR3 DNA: TGTGCCAGCAGCTTAGGCACGGGCGGGGAGTTCTTC. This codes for CASSLGTGGEFF.

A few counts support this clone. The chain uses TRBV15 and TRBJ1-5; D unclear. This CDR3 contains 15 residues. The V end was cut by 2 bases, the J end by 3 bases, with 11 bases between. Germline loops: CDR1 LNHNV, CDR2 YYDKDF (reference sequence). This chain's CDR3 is CATSRLRLANQPQHF. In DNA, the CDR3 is TGTGCCACCAGCAGACTAAGACTCGCCAATCAGCCCCAGCATTTT.

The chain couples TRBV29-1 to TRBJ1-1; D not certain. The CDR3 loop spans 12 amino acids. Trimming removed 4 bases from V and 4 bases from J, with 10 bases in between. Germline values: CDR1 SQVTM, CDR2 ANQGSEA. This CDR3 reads CSVVPSTTEAFF. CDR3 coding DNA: TGCAGCGTTGTTCCTTCTACCACTGAAGCTTTCTTT.

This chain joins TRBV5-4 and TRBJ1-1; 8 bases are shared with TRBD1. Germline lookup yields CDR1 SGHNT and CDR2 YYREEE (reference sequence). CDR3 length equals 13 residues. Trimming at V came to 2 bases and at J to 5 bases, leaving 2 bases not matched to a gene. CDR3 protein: CASSLRQGTEAFF. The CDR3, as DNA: TGTGCCAGCAGCTTACGACAGGGGACTGAAGCTTTCTTT.